The entry that follows covers one T cell receptor (beta chain) sequence. The entry originates in a study of blood T cell repertoires in COVID-19. Study-level information: Samples of COVID-19 (acute and convalescent) were obtained from the United States, Italy and Spain. Nucleic acid was either cDNA or gDNA, and it came from T cells, B-cell-depleted T cells, or PBMCs.

As handled by the study authors: Reference gene primer amplification in the assay estimated nucleated cell counts. Profiled with immunoSEQ multiplex PCR; TCRdb holds only in-frame clones, not every one. V, J and clone size reflect that table, while D and trimming were determined from the DNA. Counted here are 150,000 to 200,000 clones, around 87% occurring once; the ten biggest clones make up about 6.5%. CDR1 is SEHNR, CDR2 FQNEAQ, per germline (reference sequence). The CDR3 runs 15 residues. The V and J ends lost 5 bases and 1 base respectively, with 12 bases between them. J is TRBJ2-1 and V is TRBV7-9; tentatively, D is TRBD1 (5 bases). The origin of this receptor is a woman of 80 years or more in a cohort sampled during active or convalescent COVID-19. Specimen: peripheral blood. The CDR3 region has the DNA TGTGCCAGCAGCAGGCAGGGTAGGTCCTACAATGAGCAGTTCTTC. Protein sequence: CASSRQGRSYNEQFF.